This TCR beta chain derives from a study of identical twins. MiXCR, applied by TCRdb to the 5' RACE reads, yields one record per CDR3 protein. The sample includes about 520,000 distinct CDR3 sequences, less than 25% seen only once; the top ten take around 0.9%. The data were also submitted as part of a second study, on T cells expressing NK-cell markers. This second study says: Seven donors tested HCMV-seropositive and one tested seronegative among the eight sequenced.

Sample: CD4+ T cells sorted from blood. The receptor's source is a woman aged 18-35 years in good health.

The CDR3 nucleotides are TGTGCCAGCAGTTGGGCGAGGACTAGCGGGGGCTCTGAGCAGTTCTTC. This sequence encodes CASSWARTSGGSEQFF. The V and J genes are TRBV6-2 or TRBV6-3 and TRBJ2-1; 13 nucleotides line up with TRBD2. Germline assignment: CDR1 MNHEY and CDR2 SVGEGT. After removal of 4 bases from V and 9 bases from J, the junction contained 9 bases not matched to a gene. The CDR3 is 16 residues long.